A single sample gave rise to the 14 T cell receptor beta chains below, sequenced in a study of OX40 agonist ivuxolimab in advanced cancers. Sequenced by immunoSEQ multiplex PCR; TCRdb stores in-frame clones only, minus some. The sample records approximately 21,000 clones, 74% being singletons. Sequences were derived from CD4+ or CD8+ T cells sorted from blood, sampled in a trial of the OX40 agonist ivuxolimab. All receptors derive from an adult with an advanced solid tumor such as melanoma, head and neck, liver or kidney cancer.

V is TRBV6-1 and J is TRBJ1-1, with a weak D call TRBD1 (5 bases). V lost 6 bases and J 0 bases, leaving 14 bases between the germline ends. The germline V gene encodes CDR1 MNHNS and CDR2 SASEGT. The CDR3 runs 15 residues. The CDR3 protein is CASSPFGTVNTEAFF. The DNA for the CDR3 is TGTGCCAGCAGCCCCTTCGGGACGGTGAACACTGAAGCTTTCTTT.

In its sample, this clone was seen once. The rearrangement joins TRBV9 to TRBJ1-2; 7 bases are shared with TRBD1. V trimming: 0 bases; J trimming: 6 bases; junction bases outside the gene matches: 2. The germline CDR1 and CDR2 sequences are SGDLS and YYNGEE. CDR3 length: 13 amino acids. The CDR3 sequence is CASSVEGADGYTF. In DNA, the CDR3 is TGTGCCAGCAGCGTAGAGGGGGCGGATGGCTACACCTTC.

J is TRBJ2-1 and V is TRBV5-4; no reliable D call. This CDR3 has 14 amino acids. Germline values: CDR1 SGHNT, CDR2 YYREEE (reference sequence). Between the trimmed V and J ends, which lost 0 bases and 0 bases, there was a span of 4 bases. CDR3 loop: CASSLDNSYNEQFF. The CDR3 coding sequence is TGTGCCAGCAGCTTGGACAACTCCTACAATGAGCAGTTCTTC.

This chain joins TRBV5-4 and TRBJ2-1, with TRBD2 matching 7 bases. Germline assignment: CDR1 SGHNT and CDR2 YYREEE (reference sequence). Germline trimming cut 0 bases from V and 5 bases from J; bases unmatched to any gene: 8. This CDR3 is built from 16 residues. Here the CDR3 reads CASSLGPGEGNNEQFF. The CDR3 nucleotides read TGTGCCAGCAGCTTGGGTCCTGGGGAGGGGAACAATGAGCAGTTCTTC.

The chain's CDR3 is CASSYPGQQASTDTQYF. In DNA form, the CDR3 reads TGTGCCAGCAGCTACCCCGGACAGCAGGCTAGCACAGATACGCAGTATTTT. The genes are TRBV5-6 and TRBJ2-3, with a weak D call TRBD1 (6 bases). V lost 3 bases, J lost 0 bases, and 17 bases lay in between. The CDR3 length is 17 residues. Per germline, CDR1 SGHDT and CDR2 YYEEEE.

The genes are TRBV7-2 and TRBJ2-1; 8 bases match TRBD1. Germline CDR1 reads SGHTA; CDR2 reads FQGNSA. With V trimmed by 5 bases and J by 9 bases, 15 bases remained unmatched. The CDR3 totals 16 residues. The CDR3 sequence: CASSHRQGRPGLEQFF. The CDR3, as DNA: TGTGCCAGCAGCCACCGACAGGGGAGGCCTGGGCTTGAGCAGTTCTTC.

The chain joins TRBV5-5 to TRBJ2-3, with D unresolved. V lost 5 bases to trimming and J lost 2 bases, with 9 bases between them. Germline V CDR1 and CDR2: SGHKS, YYEKEE (reference sequence). CDR3 length: 13 residues. The CDR3 loop reads CASSSGYTDTQYF. The CDR3 region has the DNA TGTGCCAGCAGTTCCGGGTACACAGATACGCAGTATTTT.

This chain joins TRBV27 and TRBJ1-2; possible D gene TRBD1, 6 bases. CDR3 length: 15 amino acids. V shed 5 bases and J shed 3 bases, with 16 bases lying between them. Germline CDR1 and CDR2: MNHEY and SMNVEV (reference sequence). CDR3 in amino acids: CASSPAPGGHYGYTF. As DNA, the CDR3 is TGTGCCAGCAGTCCCGCACCGGGGGGGCACTATGGCTACACCTTC.

This chain uses TRBV11-2 with TRBJ1-4; D is possibly TRBD1 (5 bases). V was pared by 7 bases and J by 6 bases, with 15 bases between. Germline lookup yields CDR1 SGHAT and CDR2 FQNNGV. This CDR3 is 14 amino acids long. The CDR3 DNA follows: TGTGCCAGCATGGGGGAGGGGATTCATGAAAAACTGTTTTTT. This translates into CASMGEGIHEKLFF. The full variable domain, with the rest looked up from reference TRBV11-2 and TRBJ1-4, is EAGVAQSPRYKIIEKRQSVAFWCNPISGHATLYWYQQILGQGPKLLIQFQNNGVVDDSQLPKDRFSAERLKGVDSTLKIQPAKLEDSAVYLCASMGEGIHEKLFFGSGTQLSVL.

This sequence joins TRBV19 and TRBJ1-2; possible D gene TRBD1, 5 bases. V lost 3 bases to trimming and J lost 6 bases, with 20 bases between them. Germline CDR1 and CDR2: LNHDA and SQIVND (reference sequence). The CDR3 has 16 residues. CDR3 in DNA: TGTGCCAGTAGTATCTACTTATTAAGCAGGGCCGATGGCTACACCTTC. This gives the protein CASSIYLLSRADGYTF.

The chain couples TRBV9 to TRBJ1-2; D gene uncertain. Germline values: CDR1 SGDLS, CDR2 YYNGEE. The length of the CDR3 is 13 residues. V shed 5 bases and J shed 4 bases, with 12 bases lying between them. For the CDR3, the DNA is TGTGCCAGCAGGGGTGGGCTTAGCTATGGCTACACCTTC. Residues: CASRGGLSYGYTF.

This chain links TRBV9 with TRBJ2-3; TRBD1 matches at 8 bases. Germline-derived CDR1 and CDR2 are SGDLS and YYNGEE. This CDR3 has 14 amino acids. The trim removed 3 bases at V and 3 bases at J, leaving 3 bases unmatched. The CDR3 loop reads CASSEGQGTDTQYF. DNA for the CDR3: TGTGCCAGCAGCGAAGGACAGGGAACAGATACGCAGTATTTT.

The chain recombines TRBV2 with TRBJ1-1; 7 positions match TRBD1. Trimming took 2 bases from V and 4 from J; bases not matched to a gene: 10. Germline CDR1 and CDR2: SNHLY and FYNNEI. The CDR3 has 16 residues. CDR3 DNA: TGTGCCAGCAGTGAACCTAGAACAGGGGCGAGCACTGAAGCTTTCTTT. It is translated as CASSEPRTGASTEAFF.

The rearrangement uses TRBV4-3 and TRBJ2-5, with D unresolved. V shed 1 base and J shed 1 base, with 7 bases lying between them. The CDR3 spans 14 residues. In germline, CDR1 is LGHNA, CDR2 YSLEER. The CDR3 nucleotides are TGCGCCAGCAGCCAAGTTCCCGGCCAAGAGACCCAGTACTTC. This codes for CASSQVPGQETQYF.